The sequence of this T cell receptor beta chain was determined in a study of identical twins. General study results and limits: Out-of-frame alpha sequences shared by twins showed excess low generation probability. Its conclusions, products of cross-sectional statistical analysis, did not come from following the same donors. Memory repertoires lacked the insertion deficit that abundant cord blood beta clonotypes showed.

This CDR3 has 13 amino acids. Germline-derived CDR1 and CDR2 are SNHLY and FYNNEI. In the case of this clonotype: Its specificity is unknown. One end of the junction is discordant with germline, which a read error may explain.

TCRdb passed the 5' RACE reads through MiXCR, listing each CDR3 protein once. The table records 1,800,000 or so distinct CDR3 sequences, roughly a third of them present only once. The V gene is TRBV2, the J gene TRBJ2-7; D remains ambiguous. The J call could be wrong; TRBJ2-5 is a better fit for the DNA end. The sequencing sample was made of cord blood. The sequence came from a newborn girl in good health. The CDR3 sequence is CAGSGISVETQYF. CDR3 bases: TGTGCCGGCAGTGGCATAAGTGTCGAGACCCAGTACTTC.